This TCR beta chain emerged from a study of blood T cells in healthy people across ages. This clonotype was seen more than once but under ten times. A second PCR, run for roughly 7 to 12 cycles, used a sample-barcoded 5' primer plus a J-beta primer mix. TCRdb reprocessed the 5' RACE reads via MiXCR and lists one record per CDR3 protein. The sample shows about 830,000 distinct CDR3 sequences, around 62% of them seen only once. Trimming took 0 bases from V and 0 from J; bases not matched to a gene: 4. This CDR3 is built from 18 residues. The germline CDR1 and CDR2 sequences are LGHNA and YSLEER. Sequencing was performed on blood. This TCR was sampled from a man in his thirties or forties in good health. V usage is TRBV4-3 and J usage is TRBJ2-5, with 13 bases aligning to TRBD2. This chain's CDR3 is CASSQDPTSGGHQETQYF. CDR3 nucleotides: TGCGCCAGCAGCCAAGATCCGACTAGCGGGGGGCACCAAGAGACCCAGTACTTC.